This TCR beta chain was profiled in a study of PD-1 blockade in classical Hodgkin lymphoma (dated by TCRdb to about 2020). Background on the whole study: Nivolumab dosing was 3 mg/kg intravenously every 2 weeks, continuing until either disease progression or unacceptable toxicity. To define a peripheral blood immune signature of response to PD-1 blockade in classical Hodgkin lymphoma, the study combined TCR beta sequencing with CyTOF.

In this sample, this clone turned up a few times. Its specific antigen is unknown. No qualities accompany the bases; no much larger clone lies one base away. V is cut back by 4 bases and J by 4 bases, with 4 bases in the junction unmatched. Spanning cysteine to phenylalanine, the CDR3 consists of 15 amino acids. Just the 45-base CDR3 DNA is kept, in frame starting at base 1. CDR1 and CDR2 are drawn from the germline V gene: LGHNA, YNFKEQ. Overall study outcomes, separate from this receptor: Baseline diversity similar to that of newly diagnosed patients was observed in trial patients achieving complete response, whereas significantly lower diversity was observed in partial responders and progressors. Baseline TCR diversity was reported to be lower in newly diagnosed patients than in healthy donors and to be lower still in relapsed/refractory patients. CD4+ but not CD8+ TCR diversity rose significantly by C4D1 (p=0.0027 vs p=0.16), most apparent in complete responders (p=0.02). Lower diversity was observed in patients in whom nivolumab was started less than 1 year after ASCT, and these patients were excluded from later analyses so that confounding by immune reconstitution would be avoided. Only a single clinical trial cohort was studied, and what caused the repertoire differences, possibly disease activity or prior therapy, remained undefined.

The Qiagen DNeasy kit was used to extract genomic DNA from unsorted PBMCs and from the negatively selected CD4+ and CD8+ fractions. TCR beta CDR3 regions were amplified by immunoSEQ multiplex PCR using primers annealing to V and J segments. A synthetic immune receptor repertoire was used to minimize amplification bias, and any remaining bias was removed computationally after sequencing. As for the original processing: Repertoire diversity was quantified as the Shannon entropy index using custom Python scripts. Unsorted, CD4+ and CD8+ repertoires were examined separately, except in combined analyses, for which CD4+ and CD8+ sequences were merged in silico. Clonal expansion was defined as at least a 2-fold frequency increase after treatment relative to C1D1, with a pseudocount of 0.5 for undetected baseline clones. Clones with 0 or 1 copy at C1D1 were classified as singleton clones, and clones with 2 or more copies were classified as non-singleton clones. Clones expanded in unsorted samples were labelled as CD4+, CD8+ or unknown by matching protein sequences in sorted samples from the same patient. Wilcoxon tests on paired samples were used to test diversity changes from C1D1 to C4D1. The table comes from immuneACCESS by way of TCRdb, which keeps in-frame sequences with V and J called. Part of the clones is missing from these tables; in studies checked, under half for an unresolved V gene and the rest for unknown reasons. That table is the source of V, J and clone size, and D and trimming were worked out from the DNA. In this sample the table shows 75,000 to 100,000 clones, around 80% of which occur a single time. 12% of the sample comes from the top ten.

What the time point label conveys for this sample: cycle 1 day 1 (C1D1), immediately before nivolumab initiation. Every trial patient had relapsed following autologous stem cell transplantation, and prior brentuximab vedotin exposure was what differed among cohorts A, B and C. A total of 50 to 70 patients with relapsed/refractory classical Hodgkin lymphoma made up the trial cohort, and each patient's best overall response was complete response, partial response or progressive disease. Single-agent nivolumab was administered to trial patients in the multi-cohort phase II CheckMate 205 trial. Best overall response was determined by an independent review committee according to the 2007 International Working Group response criteria. Trial PBMCs were collected immediately before nivolumab initiation (C1D1) and during therapy at cycle 2 day 1 and cycle 4 day 1. Peripheral blood was collected in 8 mL Vacutainer Cell Preparation Tubes, from which PBMCs were isolated by centrifugation and then cryopreserved.

Recombination linked TRBV4-2 to TRBJ2-3, and 11 junctional nucleotides match TRBD2. The specimen comprised peripheral blood mononuclear cells (PBMCs), sampled at baseline. This receptor was obtained from a human donor with classical Hodgkin lymphoma. The CDR3 region has the sequence CASSRLAGGPDTQYF. The DNA reads as follows: TGTGCCAGCAGCCGGCTAGCGGGAGGTCCAGATACGCAGTATTTT.